Following are 27 T cell receptor beta chains from one sample sequenced in a study of cytomegalovirus exposure and HLA in healthy donors. Sequencing used immunoSEQ multiplex PCR; TCRdb keeps in-frame clones, though not all of them. The sample holds some 69,000 clones; roughly 95% are singletons and the top ten take roughly 4.3%. The sample comprised PBMCs. Every receptor here comes from a woman under 30 in good health and CMV-seropositive.

The chain's CDR3 is CAWSMLDRVSTGELFF. CDR3 nucleotides: TGTGCCTGGAGTATGCTGGACAGGGTTTCCACCGGGGAGCTGTTTTTT. V is TRBV30 and J is TRBJ2-2; 8 bases match TRBD1. Germline CDR1 GTSNPN, CDR2 SVGIG (reference sequence). The trim removed 2 bases at V and 4 bases at J, leaving 9 bases unmatched. The CDR3 spans 16 residues.

In DNA, the CDR3 is TGCGCCAGCCATAATAGCGGGAGGGCTGGAGAGACCCAGTACTTC. This sequence encodes CASHNSGRAGETQYF. This sequence joins TRBV5-1 and TRBJ2-5; TRBD2 agrees at 11 bases. V trimming: 7 bases; J trimming: 4 bases; junction bases outside the gene matches: 9. The CDR3 sequence is 15 residues long. Germline loops: CDR1 SGHRS, CDR2 YFSETQ.

The rearrangement uses TRBV28 and TRBJ2-2, with D perhaps matching TRBD2 (5 bases). In germline, CDR1 is MDHEN, CDR2 SYDVKM. The ends were cut back, 7 bases at V and 7 bases at J, with 16 bases in the middle. This CDR3 has 14 residues. DNA of the CDR3: TGTGCCAGCACCCCCATCCGGGGAATCGGGGAGCTGTTTTTT. Amino acid sequence: CASTPIRGIGELFF. The full variable domain, rest sourced from reference TRBV28 and TRBJ2-2, is DVKVTQSSRYLVKRTGEKVFLECVQDMDHENMFWYRQDPGLGLRLIYFSYDVKMKEKGDIPEGYSVSREKKERFSLILESASTNQTSMYLCASTPIRGIGELFFGEGSRLTVL.

V gene TRBV7-2 combines with J gene TRBJ2-2; 7 bases map to TRBD1. V lost 1 base to trimming and J lost 5 bases; unmatched junction nucleotides: 13. The germline CDR1 and CDR2 sequences are SGHTA and FQGNSA. This CDR3 has 18 amino acids. The CDR3 is CASSLEPFGQVMTGELFF. The CDR3 DNA is TGTGCCAGCAGCTTAGAACCCTTCGGACAGGTCATGACCGGGGAGCTGTTTTTT.

The J gene is TRBJ2-7, the V gene TRBV5-1, with D perhaps TRBD2 (6 bases). Trimming took 3 bases from V and 4 from J, leaving 14 bases between them. Germline CDR1 reads SGHRS; CDR2 reads YFSETQ. The CDR3 has 14 residues. CDR3 loop: CASSWRDGNYEQYF. CDR3 sequence (DNA): TGCGCCAGCAGCTGGAGGGACGGCAATTACGAGCAGTACTTC.

The rearrangement links TRBV10-3 to TRBJ2-1; no clear D gene. Germline V gene lookup returns CDR1 ENHRY and CDR2 SYGVKD. The ends were cut back, 8 bases at V and 5 bases at J, with 7 bases in the middle. The CDR3 length is 11 residues. The CDR3 nucleotides are TGTGCCATCCTTTCCCACAATGAGCAGTTCTTC. The encoded protein is CAILSHNEQFF.

Here the CDR3 reads CASSFSRGRTGELFF. The CDR3 coding sequence is TGTGCCAGCAGTTTCTCCAGGGGTAGAACCGGGGAGCTGTTTTTT. V gene TRBV28 combines with J gene TRBJ2-2, with a weak D call TRBD1 (6 bases). V was shortened by 3 bases and J by 5 bases, with 13 bases between the two germline ends. Germline CDR1 and CDR2: MDHEN and SYDVKM. This CDR3 region has 15 residues.

This chain joins TRBV28 and TRBJ2-6; a weak D match, TRBD1 (6 bases). This CDR3 region has 17 residues. Germline V gives CDR1 MDHEN, CDR2 SYDVKM. Trimming took 5 bases from V and 3 from J, leaving 17 bases between them. This CDR3 is CASSMTYRVLGANVLTF. CDR3 bases: TGTGCCAGCAGTATGACGTACAGGGTCCTTGGGGCCAACGTCCTGACTTTC.

The CDR3 sequence: CASSQAIQRTRATDTQYF. The CDR3 bases are TGCGCCAGCAGCCAAGCAATTCAGCGGACGAGGGCCACAGATACGCAGTATTTT. J is TRBJ2-3 and V is TRBV4-1, with D possibly being TRBD2 (5 bases). The germline V gene encodes CDR1 MGHRA and CDR2 YSYEKL. V was pared by 1 base and J by 2 bases, with 19 bases between. CDR3 length: 18 residues.

V usage is TRBV4-1 and J usage is TRBJ2-1, with D perhaps TRBD2 (6 bases). Trimming shortened V by 2 bases and J by 7 bases, and 15 bases separated the two germline ends. CDR1 is MGHRA, CDR2 YSYEKL, per germline. The CDR3 is 15 residues long. The CDR3 here is CASSQLGTPVNEQFF. CDR3 nucleotides: TGCGCCAGCAGCCAACTTGGGACTCCGGTAAATGAGCAGTTCTTC.

This chain connects TRBV5-4 to TRBJ2-7; 13 bases map to TRBD2. Germline assignment: CDR1 SGHNT and CDR2 YYREEE (reference sequence). Trimming cost V 3 bases and J 0 bases; bases outside gene matches: 3. This CDR3 has 16 residues. The CDR3 DNA follows: TGTGCCAGCAGCTCGGGGACTAGCGGGAACTCCTACGAGCAGTACTTC. Residues: CASSSGTSGNSYEQYF.

The rearrangement links TRBV6-4 to TRBJ1-5; 10 nucleotides match TRBD1. Trimming took 3 bases from V and 3 from J; bases not matched to a gene: 5. CDR1 is MRHNA, CDR2 SNTAGT, per germline. CDR3 length: 16 amino acids. Written as DNA, the CDR3 is TGTGCCAGCAGTGATGACGGGACAGGGGCCAATCAGCCCCAGCATTTT. This sequence encodes CASSDDGTGANQPQHF.

V is TRBV9 and J is TRBJ1-2; the match to TRBD1 covers 8 bases. The CDR3 length is 15 residues. Germline V gene lookup returns CDR1 SGDLS and CDR2 YYNGEE. Losses at the gene ends were 0 bases for V and 7 bases for J; bases not matched to a gene: 8. CDR3 region: CASSVDGQGKGGYTF. The CDR3 DNA reads as TGTGCCAGCAGCGTAGACGGACAGGGTAAGGGTGGCTACACCTTC.

The V gene is TRBV5-1, the J gene TRBJ2-3; 8 bases align to TRBD1. J was trimmed by 2 bases and V by 0 bases; bases with no gene match: 5. The CDR3 is 16 residues long. Germline V CDR1 and CDR2: SGHRS, YFSETQ. The CDR3 loop is CASSLDGRGPTDTQYF. Here the CDR3 DNA reads TGCGCCAGCAGCTTGGATGGCAGGGGGCCCACAGATACGCAGTATTTT.

This clone was counted only a few times. CDR3 bases: TGTGCCAGCAGCTTCAGGGGTAATCAGCCCCAGCATTTT. It translates to CASSFRGNQPQHF. The chain carries TRBV5-5 and TRBJ1-5; D possibly corresponds to TRBD1 (6 bases). This CDR3 spans 13 amino acids. The V and J ends lost 2 bases and 4 bases respectively, with 7 bases between them. Per the germline V gene, CDR1 is SGHKS and CDR2 is YYEKEE (reference sequence).

The chain carries TRBV27 and TRBJ1-2; weak D call: TRBD1 (5 bases). Germline CDR1 reads MNHEY; CDR2 reads SMNVEV (reference sequence). The CDR3 covers 13 residues. V lost 7 bases, J lost 7 bases, and 16 bases lay in between. The CDR3 here is CASTQNLGRGYTF. DNA of the CDR3: TGTGCCAGCACCCAGAACCTGGGGCGTGGCTACACCTTC.

V and J are TRBV28 and TRBJ2-3; no definite D call. CDR3 length: 14 amino acids. The V end was cut by 2 bases, the J end by 6 bases, with 12 bases between. Looked up from germline, CDR1 is MDHEN and CDR2 is SYDVKM. The CDR3, as DNA: TGTGCCAGCAGTTTAGGCCAGTTGTTGGATACGCAGTATTTT. Protein sequence: CASSLGQLLDTQYF.

This clone was seen only once. The rearrangement uses TRBV28 and TRBJ1-4; possibly TRBD1 for D (5 bases). CDR3 length: 15 residues. Germline-derived CDR1 and CDR2 are MDHEN and SYDVKM. Trimming pared 1 base from V and 8 bases from J, leaving 14 bases between. The CDR3 bases are TGTGCCAGCAGTTTATATCCAGGGTTCTACGAAAAACTGTTTTTT. Amino acid sequence: CASSLYPGFYEKLFF.

V is TRBV27 and J is TRBJ2-1, with D maybe TRBD2 (5 bases). The CDR3 has 17 residues. V lost 4 bases, J lost 6 bases, and 22 bases lay in between. Germline lookup yields CDR1 MNHEY and CDR2 SMNVEV (reference sequence). The CDR3 nucleotides read TGTGCCAGCAGTTCCCAAACGGGCGGGCCGACTCTCAATGAGCAGTTCTTC. Protein product: CASSSQTGGPTLNEQFF.

The chain has TRBV5-4 and TRBJ2-7, with 9 bases matching TRBD1. V was pared by 2 bases and J by 2 bases, with 8 bases of the junction left unmatched. CDR3 length equals 16 residues. Germline CDR1 and CDR2: SGHNT and YYREEE (reference sequence). In nucleotides, the CDR3 is TGTGCCAGCAGCTTCCCCGGGACAGGGAGAACCTACGAGCAGTACTTC. It yields the protein CASSFPGTGRTYEQYF. The full variable domain, completed using reference TRBV5-4 and TRBJ2-7, is ETGVTQSPTHLIKTRGQQVTLRCSSQSGHNTVSWYQQALGQGPQFIFQYYREEENGRGNFPPRFSGLQFPNYSSELNVNALELDDSALYLCASSFPGTGRTYEQYFGPGTRLTVT.

The rearrangement joins TRBV11-3 to TRBJ2-1; 10 nucleotides align to TRBD1. Germline-derived CDR1 and CDR2 are SGHNT and YENEEA. V lost 6 bases to trimming and J lost 6 bases; unmatched junction nucleotides: 8. The CDR3 has 15 amino acids. In DNA, the CDR3 is TGTGCCAGCAGTCCGGGACAGGGGTTGGTCAATGAGCAGTTCTTC. Translating it yields CASSPGQGLVNEQFF.

The chain couples TRBV30 to TRBJ2-7; no firm D call. CDR3 length: 15 amino acids. Trimming took 1 base from V and 2 from J, leaving 15 bases between them. Per the germline V gene, CDR1 is GTSNPN and CDR2 is SVGIG (reference sequence). The CDR3 reads CAWSARYAPTYEQYF. The CDR3 DNA follows: TGTGCCTGGAGTGCGCGCTACGCCCCCACCTACGAGCAGTACTTC.

The CDR3 DNA reads as TGTGCCAGCAGCCTTCACCAGATAGCGGGAGTGACAGATACGCAGTATTTT. Amino acid sequence: CASSLHQIAGVTDTQYF. V usage is TRBV14 and J usage is TRBJ2-3; 9 bases are shared with TRBD2. Germline V gene lookup returns CDR1 SGHDN and CDR2 FVKESK. The J segment lost 3 bases and the V segment lost 4 bases, leaving 11 bases of the junction unmatched. The CDR3 is made up of 17 amino acids.

The chain links TRBV5-5 to TRBJ2-1, with D tentatively TRBD1 (6 bases). The V end was cut by 0 bases, the J end by 8 bases, with 15 bases between. The CDR3 extends over 15 amino acids. Germline V gene lookup returns CDR1 SGHKS and CDR2 YYEKEE (reference sequence). The CDR3 reads CASSLEGELQYEQFF. Written as DNA, the CDR3 is TGTGCCAGCAGCTTGGAGGGGGAACTACAATATGAGCAGTTCTTC.

The rearrangement uses TRBV7-9 and TRBJ2-5; 9 nucleotides line up with TRBD1. Per germline, CDR1 SEHNR and CDR2 FQNEAQ (reference sequence). This CDR3 is 17 amino acids long. V was pared by 1 base and J by 2 bases, with 8 bases of the junction left unmatched. Here the CDR3 reads CASSLGDRGAVQETQYF. CDR3 bases: TGTGCCAGCAGCTTAGGTGACAGGGGGGCTGTACAAGAGACCCAGTACTTC.

The chain recombines TRBV5-1 with TRBJ1-1; no reliable D call. V was clipped by 0 bases and J by 1 base, with 7 bases between them. This CDR3 has 14 residues. Germline values: CDR1 SGHRS, CDR2 YFSETQ. This CDR3 reads CASSLGRGNTEAFF. In DNA, the CDR3 is TGCGCCAGCAGCTTGGGAAGAGGGAACACTGAAGCTTTCTTT.

The chain joins TRBV30 to TRBJ2-7, with D perhaps TRBD2 (6 bases). The CDR3 runs 14 residues. V was clipped by 5 bases and J by 5 bases, with 19 bases between them. The germline V gene encodes CDR1 GTSNPN and CDR2 SVGIG (reference sequence). The DNA for the CDR3 is TGTGCCTGGGGAAACGGGAGAGAGGTTGACGAGCAGTACTTC. Translating it yields CAWGNGREVDEQYF.